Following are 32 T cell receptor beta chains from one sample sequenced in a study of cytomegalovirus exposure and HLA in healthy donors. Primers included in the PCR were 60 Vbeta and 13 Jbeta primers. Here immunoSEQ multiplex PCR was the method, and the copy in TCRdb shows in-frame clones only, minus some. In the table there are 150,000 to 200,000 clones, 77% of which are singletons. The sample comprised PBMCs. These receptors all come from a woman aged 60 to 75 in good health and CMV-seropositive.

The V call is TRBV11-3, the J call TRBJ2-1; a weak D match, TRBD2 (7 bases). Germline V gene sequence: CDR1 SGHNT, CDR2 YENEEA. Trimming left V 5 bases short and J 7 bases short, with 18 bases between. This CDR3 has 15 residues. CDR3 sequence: CASSRPGRGANEQFF. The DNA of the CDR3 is TGTGCCAGCAGCCGACCAGGACGGGGGGCAAATGAGCAGTTCTTC.

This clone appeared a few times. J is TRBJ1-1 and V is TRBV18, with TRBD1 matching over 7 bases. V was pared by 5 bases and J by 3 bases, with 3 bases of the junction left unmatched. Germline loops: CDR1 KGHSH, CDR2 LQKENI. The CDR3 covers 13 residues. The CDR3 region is CASSTQGDTEAFF. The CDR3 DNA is TGTGCCAGCTCAACGCAGGGGGACACTGAAGCTTTCTTT. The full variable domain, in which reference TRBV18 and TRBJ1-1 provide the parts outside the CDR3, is NAGVMQNPRHLVRRRGQEARLRCSPMKGHSHVYWYRQLPEEGLKFMVYLQKENIIDESGMPKERFSAEFPKEGPSILRIQQVVRGDSAAYFCASSTQGDTEAFFGQGTRLTVV.

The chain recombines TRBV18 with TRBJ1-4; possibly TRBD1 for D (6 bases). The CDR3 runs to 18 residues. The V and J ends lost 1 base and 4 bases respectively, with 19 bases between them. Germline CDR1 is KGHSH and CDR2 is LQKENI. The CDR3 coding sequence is TGTGCCAGCTCACCACGGCCAGGGGTCCAATCCGGTAATGAAAAACTGTTTTTT. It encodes CASSPRPGVQSGNEKLFF.

As DNA, the CDR3 is TGTGCCAGCAGCTACCGCGCAGGGGTAGATACGCAGTATTTT. This gives the protein CASSYRAGVDTQYF. J is TRBJ2-3 and V is TRBV7-2; a possible D gene is TRBD1 (6 bases). The CDR3 is made up of 14 amino acids. Trimming removed 4 bases at V and 5 bases at J, with 13 bases between. The V gene's germline CDR1 is SGHTA and CDR2 FQGNSA.

CDR3 nucleotides: TGTGCCAGCAGCCAAGACGGAGATCAGCCCCAGCATTTT. Translating it yields CASSQDGDQPQHF. This chain joins TRBV4-2 and TRBJ1-5; D unresolved. Trimming removed 0 bases at V and 5 bases at J, with 5 bases between. This CDR3 has 13 amino acids. The germline gives CDR1 LGHNA, CDR2 YNFKEQ.

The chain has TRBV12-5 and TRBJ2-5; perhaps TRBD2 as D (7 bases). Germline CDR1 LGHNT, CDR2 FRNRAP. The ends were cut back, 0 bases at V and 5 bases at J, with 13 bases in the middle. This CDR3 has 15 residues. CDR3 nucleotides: TGTGCTAGTGGTTTGGTACGGGGGGCGCGGGAGACCCAGTACTTC. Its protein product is CASGLVRGARETQYF.

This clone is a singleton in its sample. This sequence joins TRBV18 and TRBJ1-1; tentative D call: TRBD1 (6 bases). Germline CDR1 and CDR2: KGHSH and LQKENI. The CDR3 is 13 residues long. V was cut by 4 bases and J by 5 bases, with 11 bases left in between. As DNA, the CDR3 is TGTGCCAGCTCACTAAACAGGGATACTGAAGCTTTCTTT. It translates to CASSLNRDTEAFF.

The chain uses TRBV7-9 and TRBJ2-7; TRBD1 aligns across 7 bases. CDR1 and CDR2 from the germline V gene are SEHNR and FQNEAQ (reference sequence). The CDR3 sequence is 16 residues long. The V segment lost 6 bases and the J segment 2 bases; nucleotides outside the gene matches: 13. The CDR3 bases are TGTGCCAGCAGTCCAGGGGCCGGGACAGACCCCTACGAGCAGTACTTC. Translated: CASSPGAGTDPYEQYF.

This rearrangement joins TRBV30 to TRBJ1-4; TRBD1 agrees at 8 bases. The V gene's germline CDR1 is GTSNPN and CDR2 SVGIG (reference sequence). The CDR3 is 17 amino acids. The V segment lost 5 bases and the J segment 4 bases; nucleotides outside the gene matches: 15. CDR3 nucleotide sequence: TGTGCCTGGGCGCCAGGGGGCTTTCGGCCTGTTAATGAAAAACTGTTTTTT. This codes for CAWAPGGFRPVNEKLFF. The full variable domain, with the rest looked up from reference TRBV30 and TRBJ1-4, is SQTIHQWPATLVQPVGSPLSLECTVEGTSNPNLYWYRQAAGRGLQLLFYSVGIGQISSEVPQNLSASRPQDRQFILSSKKLLLSDSGFYLCAWAPGGFRPVNEKLFFGSGTQLSVL.

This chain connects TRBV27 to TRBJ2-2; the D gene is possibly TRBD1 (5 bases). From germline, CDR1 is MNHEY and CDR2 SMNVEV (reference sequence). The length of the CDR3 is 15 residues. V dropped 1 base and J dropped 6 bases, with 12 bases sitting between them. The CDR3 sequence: CASSLLQGRAGELFF. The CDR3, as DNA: TGTGCCAGCAGTTTATTGCAGGGAAGGGCCGGGGAGCTGTTTTTT.

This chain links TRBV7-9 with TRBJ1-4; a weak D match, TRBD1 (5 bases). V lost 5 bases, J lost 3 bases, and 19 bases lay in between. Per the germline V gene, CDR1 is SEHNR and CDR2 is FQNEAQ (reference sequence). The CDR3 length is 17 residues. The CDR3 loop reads CASSPHGRGFANEKLFF. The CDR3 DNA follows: TGTGCCAGCAGCCCACACGGCCGGGGGTTTGCTAATGAAAAACTGTTTTTT.

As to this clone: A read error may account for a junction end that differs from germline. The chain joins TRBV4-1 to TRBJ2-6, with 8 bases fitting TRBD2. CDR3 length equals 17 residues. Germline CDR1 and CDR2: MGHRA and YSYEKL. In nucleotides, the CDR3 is TGCGCCAGCAGCCAAGCCCAGGTTTTGCGGGGGGCCAACGGCCTGACTTTC. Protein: CASSQAQVLRGANGLTF.

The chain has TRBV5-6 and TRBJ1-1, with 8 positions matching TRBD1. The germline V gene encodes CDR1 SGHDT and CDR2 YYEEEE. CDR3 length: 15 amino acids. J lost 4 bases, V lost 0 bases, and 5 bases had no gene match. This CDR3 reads CASSLEGQVSTEAFF. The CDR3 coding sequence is TGTGCCAGCAGCTTGGAGGGACAGGTCAGCACTGAAGCTTTCTTT.

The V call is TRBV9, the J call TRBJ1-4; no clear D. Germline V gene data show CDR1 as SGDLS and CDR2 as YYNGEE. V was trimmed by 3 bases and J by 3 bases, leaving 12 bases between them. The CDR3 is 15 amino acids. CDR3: CASSASLLANEKLFF. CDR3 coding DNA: TGTGCCAGCAGCGCTTCTCTTCTTGCTAATGAAAAACTGTTTTTT. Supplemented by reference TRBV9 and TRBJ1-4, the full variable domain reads DSGVTQTPKHLITATGQRVTLRCSPRSGDLSVYWYQQSLDQGLQFLIQYYNGEERAKGNILERFSAQQFPDLHSELNLSSLELGDSALYFCASSASLLANEKLFFGSGTQLSVL.

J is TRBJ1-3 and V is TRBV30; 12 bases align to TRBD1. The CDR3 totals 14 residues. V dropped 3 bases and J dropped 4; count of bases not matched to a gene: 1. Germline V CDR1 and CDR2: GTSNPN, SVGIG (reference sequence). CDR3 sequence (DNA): TGTGCCTGGAGGGGGACAGGGGGCGGAAACACCATATATTTT. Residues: CAWRGTGGGNTIYF.

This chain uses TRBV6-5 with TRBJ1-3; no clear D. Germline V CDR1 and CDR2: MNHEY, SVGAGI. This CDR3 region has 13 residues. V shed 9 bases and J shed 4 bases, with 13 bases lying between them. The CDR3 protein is CASHKAGGNTIYF. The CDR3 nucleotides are TGTGCCAGTCACAAGGCAGGCGGAAACACCATATATTTT.

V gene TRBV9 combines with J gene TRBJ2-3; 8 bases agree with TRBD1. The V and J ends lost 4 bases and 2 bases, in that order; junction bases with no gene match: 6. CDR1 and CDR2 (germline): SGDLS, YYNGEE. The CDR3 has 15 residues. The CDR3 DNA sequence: TGTGCCAGCAGCACCAGGGGGCGCATCACAGATACGCAGTATTTT. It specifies CASSTRGRITDTQYF. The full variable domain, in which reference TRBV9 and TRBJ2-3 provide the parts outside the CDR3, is DSGVTQTPKHLITATGQRVTLRCSPRSGDLSVYWYQQSLDQGLQFLIQYYNGEERAKGNILERFSAQQFPDLHSELNLSSLELGDSALYFCASSTRGRITDTQYFGPGTRLTVL.

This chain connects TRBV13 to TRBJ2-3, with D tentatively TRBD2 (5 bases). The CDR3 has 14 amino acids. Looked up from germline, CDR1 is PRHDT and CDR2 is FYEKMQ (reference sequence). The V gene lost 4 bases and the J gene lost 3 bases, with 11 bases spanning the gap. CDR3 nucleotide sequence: TGTGCCAGCAGCTCGCGGGCTCATACAGATACGCAGTATTTT. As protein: CASSSRAHTDTQYF.

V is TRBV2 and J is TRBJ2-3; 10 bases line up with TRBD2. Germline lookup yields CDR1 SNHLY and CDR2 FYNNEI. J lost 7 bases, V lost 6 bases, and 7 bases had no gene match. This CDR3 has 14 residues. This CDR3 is CASRPGLASNTQYF. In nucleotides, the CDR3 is TGTGCCAGCAGGCCGGGACTAGCGTCGAATACGCAGTATTTT.

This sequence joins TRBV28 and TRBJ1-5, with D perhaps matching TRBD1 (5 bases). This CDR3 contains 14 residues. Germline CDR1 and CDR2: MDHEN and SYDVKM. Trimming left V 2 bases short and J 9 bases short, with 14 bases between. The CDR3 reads CASSLGGAWSPQHF. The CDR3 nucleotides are TGTGCCAGCAGTTTAGGTGGGGCATGGTCGCCCCAGCATTTT.

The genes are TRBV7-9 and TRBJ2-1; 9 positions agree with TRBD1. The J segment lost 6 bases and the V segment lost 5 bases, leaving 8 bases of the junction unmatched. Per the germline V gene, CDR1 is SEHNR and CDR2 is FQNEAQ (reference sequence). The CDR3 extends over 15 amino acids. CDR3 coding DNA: TGTGCCAGCAGCCCCGGACAGGGGACTTTCAATGAGCAGTTCTTC. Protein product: CASSPGQGTFNEQFF. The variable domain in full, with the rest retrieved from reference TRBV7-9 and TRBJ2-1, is DTGVSQNPRHKITKRGQNVTFRCDPISEHNRLYWYRQTLGQGPEFLTYFQNEAQLEKSRLLSDRFSAERPKGSFSTLEIQRTEQGDSAMYLCASSPGQGTFNEQFFGPGTRLTVL.

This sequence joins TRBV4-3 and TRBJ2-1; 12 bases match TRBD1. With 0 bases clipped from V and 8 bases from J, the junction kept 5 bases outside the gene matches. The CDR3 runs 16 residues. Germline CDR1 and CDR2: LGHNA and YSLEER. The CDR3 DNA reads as TGCGCCAGCAGCCAAGATCAGGGGACAGGGGGCGATGAGCAGTTCTTC. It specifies CASSQDQGTGGDEQFF.

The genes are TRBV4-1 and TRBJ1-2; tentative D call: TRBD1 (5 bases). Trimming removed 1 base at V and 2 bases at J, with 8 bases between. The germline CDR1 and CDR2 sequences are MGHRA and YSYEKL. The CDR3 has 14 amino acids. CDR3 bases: TGCGCCAGCAGCCAAGCAGGGTTCAACTATGGCTACACCTTC. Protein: CASSQAGFNYGYTF.

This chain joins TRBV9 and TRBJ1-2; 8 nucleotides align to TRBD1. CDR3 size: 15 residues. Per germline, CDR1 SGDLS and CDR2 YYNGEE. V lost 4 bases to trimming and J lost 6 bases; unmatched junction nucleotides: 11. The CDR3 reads CASSLTGGIFDGYTF. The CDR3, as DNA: TGTGCCAGCAGCCTTACAGGGGGAATATTCGATGGCTACACCTTC.

The DNA for the CDR3 is TGCAGCGCTTCGACAGGGGACAAAGTTTGCATATATTTT. It translates to CSASTGDKVCIYF. The rearrangement joins TRBV29-1 to TRBJ1-3; 8 bases align to TRBD1. J lost 12 bases, V lost 7 bases, and 14 bases had no gene match. CDR1 and CDR2 (germline): SQVTM, ANQGSEA. This CDR3 is built from 13 residues. Variable domain in full (rest from reference TRBV29-1 and TRBJ1-3): SAVISQKPSRDICQRGTSLTIQCQVDSQVTMMFWYRQQPGQSLTLIATANQGSEATYESGFVIDKFPISRPNLTFSTLTVSNMSPEDSSIYLCSASTGDKVCIYFGEGSWLTVV.

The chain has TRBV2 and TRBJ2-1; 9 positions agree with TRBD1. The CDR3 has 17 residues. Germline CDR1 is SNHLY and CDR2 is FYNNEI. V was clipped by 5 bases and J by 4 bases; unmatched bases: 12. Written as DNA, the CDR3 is TGTGCCAGCAGTCTACCCCGACAGGGGGTTTTTTACAATGAGCAGTTCTTC. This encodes CASSLPRQGVFYNEQFF.

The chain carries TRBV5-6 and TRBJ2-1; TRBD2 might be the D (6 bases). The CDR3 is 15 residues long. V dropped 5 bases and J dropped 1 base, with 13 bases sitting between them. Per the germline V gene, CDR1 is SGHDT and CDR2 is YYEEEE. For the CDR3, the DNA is TGTGCCAGCAGACTTGGGCGGGGATCCTACAATGAGCAGTTCTTC. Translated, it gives CASRLGRGSYNEQFF.

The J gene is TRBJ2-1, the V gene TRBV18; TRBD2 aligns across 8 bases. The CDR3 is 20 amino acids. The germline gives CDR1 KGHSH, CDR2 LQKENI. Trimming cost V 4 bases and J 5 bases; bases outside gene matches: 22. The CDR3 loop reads CASSLSGAGISGSPHNEQFF. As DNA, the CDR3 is TGTGCCAGCTCACTTTCGGGGGCAGGGATAAGCGGGAGTCCCCACAATGAGCAGTTCTTC.

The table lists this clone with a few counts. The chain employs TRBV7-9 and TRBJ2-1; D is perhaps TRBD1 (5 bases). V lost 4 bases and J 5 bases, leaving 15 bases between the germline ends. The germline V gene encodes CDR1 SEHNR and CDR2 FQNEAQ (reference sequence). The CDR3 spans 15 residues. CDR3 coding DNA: TGTGCCAGCAGCTCTGAAAGGGGCCGTCACAATGAGCAGTTCTTC. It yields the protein CASSSERGRHNEQFF.

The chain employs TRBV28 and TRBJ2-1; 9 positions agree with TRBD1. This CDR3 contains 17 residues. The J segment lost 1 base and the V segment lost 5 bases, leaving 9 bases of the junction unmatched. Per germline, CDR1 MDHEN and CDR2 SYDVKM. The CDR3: CASSPIQGAWSYNEQFF. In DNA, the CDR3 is TGTGCCAGCAGTCCGATACAGGGGGCTTGGTCCTACAATGAGCAGTTCTTC.

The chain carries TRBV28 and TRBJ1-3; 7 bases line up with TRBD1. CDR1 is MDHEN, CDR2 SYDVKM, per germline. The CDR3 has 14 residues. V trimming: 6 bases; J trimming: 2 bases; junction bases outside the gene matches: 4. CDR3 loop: CASRATGAGNTIYF. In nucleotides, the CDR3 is TGTGCCAGCAGAGCTACAGGGGCTGGAAACACCATATATTTT.

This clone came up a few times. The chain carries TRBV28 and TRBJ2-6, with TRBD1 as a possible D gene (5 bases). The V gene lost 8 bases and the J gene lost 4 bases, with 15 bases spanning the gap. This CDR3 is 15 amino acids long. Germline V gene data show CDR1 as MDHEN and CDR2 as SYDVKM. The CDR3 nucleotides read TGTGCCAGCGGTCTTTTGGGGCGCGGGGCCAACGTCCTGACTTTC. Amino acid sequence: CASGLLGRGANVLTF.